The 18 T cell receptor beta chains below come from one sample, sequenced in a study of glioma-infiltrating T cells after dendritic cell vaccination. Profiled with immunoSEQ multiplex PCR; TCRdb holds only in-frame clones, not every one. The repertoire holds tens of thousands of clones, with about 85% as singletons. The time point was: after dendritic cell vaccination, including at tumor progression/relapse. Here the sequenced sample was blood, taken after dendritic cell vaccination. These receptor sequences come from a human donor with glioblastoma.

The V gene is TRBV11-2, the J gene TRBJ2-7, with 7 nucleotides matching TRBD1. This CDR3 contains 15 residues. Losses at the gene ends were 5 bases for V and 1 base for J; bases not matched to a gene: 8. The germline gives CDR1 SGHAT, CDR2 FQNNGV. CDR3 coding DNA: TGTGCCAGCAGCCCATACTTGGGACAGTCCTACGAGCAGTACTTC. Residues: CASSPYLGQSYEQYF.

The chain employs TRBV6-1 and TRBJ1-1, with TRBD1 matching 8 bases. Germline CDR1 reads MNHNS; CDR2 reads SASEGT. The CDR3 has 17 amino acids. V lost 2 bases, J lost 0 bases, and 8 bases stayed unmatched. The DNA of the CDR3 is TGTGCCAGCAGTGAATTGCACAGGGGGACAATGAACACTGAAGCTTTCTTT. Translated, it gives CASSELHRGTMNTEAFF.

The rearrangement links TRBV27 to TRBJ2-7, with TRBD1 identical over 7 bases. Germline trimming cut 5 bases from V and 0 bases from J; bases unmatched to any gene: 4. The V gene's germline CDR1 is MNHEY and CDR2 SMNVEV (reference sequence). The CDR3 contains 14 residues. The CDR3 loop is CASSPGTASYEQYF. The CDR3 bases are TGTGCCAGCAGTCCCGGGACAGCCTCCTACGAGCAGTACTTC.

This clone has just one count. The rearrangement joins TRBV9 to TRBJ2-1, with D perhaps TRBD2 (6 bases). The CDR3 totals 14 residues. Per germline, CDR1 SGDLS and CDR2 YYNGEE. The V end was cut by 0 bases, the J end by 5 bases, with 9 bases between. The CDR3 protein is CASSVAGDDNEQFF. The DNA of the CDR3 is TGTGCCAGCAGCGTAGCGGGGGACGACAATGAGCAGTTCTTC.

This clone was detected once. This chain joins TRBV5-6 and TRBJ2-7; D gene uncertain. The CDR3 length is 14 residues. Germline CDR1 reads SGHDT; CDR2 reads YYEEEE. V was pared by 2 bases and J by 3 bases, with 12 bases between. In nucleotides, the CDR3 is TGTGCCAGCAGCTTAGGTTGGAGCAGCTACGAGCAGTACTTC. Translation: CASSLGWSSYEQYF.

This sequence joins TRBV7-6 and TRBJ2-7; TRBD2 agrees at 14 bases. After removal of 5 bases from V and 2 bases from J, the junction contained 2 bases not matched to a gene. The CDR3 is 15 residues long. Per germline, CDR1 SGHVS and CDR2 FNYEAQ. This CDR3 is CASSQTSGGAYEQYF. The CDR3 coding sequence is TGTGCCAGCAGCCAGACTAGCGGGGGGGCCTACGAGCAGTACTTC. Full variable domain (remainder filled in from reference TRBV7-6 and TRBJ2-7): GAGVSQSPRYKVTKRGQDVALRCDPISGHVSLYWYRQALGQGPEFLTYFNYEAQQDKSGLPNDRFSAERPEGSISTLTIQRTEQRDSAMYRCASSQTSGGAYEQYFGPGTRLTVT.

The J gene is TRBJ2-5, the V gene TRBV7-3; weak D call: TRBD2 (6 bases). V was shortened by 1 base and J by 5 bases, with 14 bases between the two germline ends. From germline, CDR1 is SGHTA and CDR2 FQGTGA. The CDR3 extends over 15 amino acids. CDR3 nucleotides: TGTGCCAGCAGCTTAAGGGCGGGGCGGGGCGAGACCCAGTACTTC. This translates into CASSLRAGRGETQYF.

The CDR3 reads CASSQVVSRGETQYF. The CDR3 DNA is TGCGCCAGCAGCCAAGTAGTCAGCAGGGGAGAGACCCAGTACTTC. The V call is TRBV4-3, the J call TRBJ2-5, with a possible D match to TRBD1 (6 bases). Germline V gene sequence: CDR1 LGHNA, CDR2 YSLEER. Trimming cost V 1 base and J 4 bases, with 13 bases left between them. CDR3 length: 15 residues.

This chain connects TRBV28 to TRBJ1-5; D gene ambiguous. The CDR3 is 15 residues long. V was trimmed by 2 bases and J by 7 bases, leaving 15 bases between them. Germline V CDR1 and CDR2: MDHEN, SYDVKM. CDR3 nucleotide sequence: TGTGCCAGCAGTTTAAGGAGGGTCCTAAGGCAGCCCCAGCATTTT. This sequence encodes CASSLRRVLRQPQHF. The whole variable domain, filled in from reference TRBV28 and TRBJ1-5, reads DVKVTQSSRYLVKRTGEKVFLECVQDMDHENMFWYRQDPGLGLRLIYFSYDVKMKEKGDIPEGYSVSREKKERFSLILESASTNQTSMYLCASSLRRVLRQPQHFGDGTRLSIL.

The chain has TRBV6-5 and TRBJ2-7, with D possibly TRBD2 on 5 matching bases. The CDR3 runs to 14 residues. Germline CDR1 and CDR2: MNHEY and SVGAGI. With 2 bases removed from V and 2 bases from J, the gap between germline ends came to 10 bases. CDR3 in DNA: TGTGCCAGCAGTTACGGGAGCCGTACCTACGAGCAGTACTTC. Translation: CASSYGSRTYEQYF.

This rearrangement joins TRBV10-3 to TRBJ2-7; D is perhaps TRBD1 (6 bases). Germline V lookup: CDR1 ENHRY, CDR2 SYGVKD. The CDR3 contains 16 residues. The V end lost 0 bases, the J end lost 6 bases, and 18 bases lay between the germline ends. CDR3 bases: TGTGCCATCAGTGAGTCGAGTAAAGGGGGAAGGGGCGAGCAGTACTTC. Protein sequence: CAISESSKGGRGEQYF.

The rearrangement uses TRBV7-6 and TRBJ2-7, with 12 nucleotides matching TRBD2. This CDR3 has 15 residues. Unmatched junction bases numbered 4, after V lost 5 bases and J lost 2 bases. Germline-derived CDR1 and CDR2 are SGHVS and FNYEAQ. The CDR3 protein is CASSHTSGGTYEQYF. The CDR3 nucleotides read TGTGCCAGCAGCCATACTAGCGGGGGGACCTACGAGCAGTACTTC.

The V gene is TRBV11-3, the J gene TRBJ2-7; D gene uncertain. Trimming stripped 1 base from V and 0 bases from J, with 10 bases between. This CDR3 is 15 amino acids long. CDR1 is SGHNT and CDR2 is YENEEA in the germline V gene. The CDR3 region has the DNA TGTGCCAGCAGCTTAGTTCTTGGTAGCTCCTACGAGCAGTACTTC. It encodes CASSLVLGSSYEQYF.

The chain has TRBV2 and TRBJ2-1; 10 nucleotides agree with TRBD2. Germline V lookup: CDR1 SNHLY, CDR2 FYNNEI. Trimming at V came to 2 bases and at J to 8 bases, leaving 18 bases not matched to a gene. This CDR3 contains 19 residues. The CDR3 nucleotides are TGTGCCAGCAGTGAAATCGGGCCCAGCGGGGGGGCCGAGTCCCATGAGCAGTTCTTC. Protein sequence: CASSEIGPSGGAESHEQFF.

The genes are TRBV11-2 and TRBJ1-2; D call uncertain. Germline CDR1 is SGHAT and CDR2 is FQNNGV. Between the trimmed V and J ends, which lost 7 bases and 7 bases, there was a span of 13 bases. The CDR3 consists of 12 residues. The DNA for the CDR3 is TGTGCCAGCAACCCTTTGGCGGGTGGCTACACCTTC. As protein: CASNPLAGGYTF. Full variable domain (remainder filled in from reference TRBV11-2 and TRBJ1-2): EAGVAQSPRYKIIEKRQSVAFWCNPISGHATLYWYQQILGQGPKLLIQFQNNGVVDDSQLPKDRFSAERLKGVDSTLKIQPAKLEDSAVYLCASNPLAGGYTFGSGTRLTVV.

This chain links TRBV28 with TRBJ2-1; 8 nucleotides agree with TRBD2. The germline V gene encodes CDR1 MDHEN and CDR2 SYDVKM. The J segment lost 2 bases and the V segment lost 5 bases, leaving 2 bases of the junction unmatched. The CDR3 has 14 residues. In DNA, the CDR3 is TGTGCCAGCAGTACAGCGGGGGCCTACAATGAGCAGTTCTTC. Translating gives CASSTAGAYNEQFF.

The rearrangement joins TRBV7-2 to TRBJ2-3; D uncertain. Germline CDR1 and CDR2: SGHTA and FQGNSA. Trimming took 5 bases from V and 5 from J, leaving 20 bases between them. The CDR3 contains 16 residues. This chain's CDR3 is CASSPGQPLMVDTQYF. The CDR3 bases are TGTGCCAGCAGCCCTGGGCAGCCCCTCATGGTAGATACGCAGTATTTT.

This clone has more than one count but fewer than ten. The chain has TRBV19 and TRBJ1-2; D perhaps matches TRBD1 (6 bases). Germline CDR1 LNHDA, CDR2 SQIVND (reference sequence). The CDR3 is 15 amino acids. Trimming took off 4 bases at V and 2 bases at J, with 14 bases between the two ends. This CDR3 reads CASSSATGTNYGYTF. CDR3 bases: TGTGCCAGTAGTAGTGCGACAGGAACAAACTATGGCTACACCTTC.